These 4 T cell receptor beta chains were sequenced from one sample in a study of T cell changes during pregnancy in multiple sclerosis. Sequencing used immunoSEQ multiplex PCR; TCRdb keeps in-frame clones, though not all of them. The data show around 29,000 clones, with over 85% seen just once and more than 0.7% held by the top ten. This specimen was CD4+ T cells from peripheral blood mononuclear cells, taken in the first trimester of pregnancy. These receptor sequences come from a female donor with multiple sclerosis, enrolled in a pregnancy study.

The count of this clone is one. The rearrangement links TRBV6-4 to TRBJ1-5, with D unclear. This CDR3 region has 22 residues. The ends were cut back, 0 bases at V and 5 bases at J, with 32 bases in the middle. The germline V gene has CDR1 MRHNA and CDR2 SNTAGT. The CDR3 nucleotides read TGTGCCAGCAGTGACTCGAACCTCCCCTCCCGGGAGCCGACGATCGCCTATCAGCCCCAGCATTTT. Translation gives CASSDSNLPSREPTIAYQPQHF.

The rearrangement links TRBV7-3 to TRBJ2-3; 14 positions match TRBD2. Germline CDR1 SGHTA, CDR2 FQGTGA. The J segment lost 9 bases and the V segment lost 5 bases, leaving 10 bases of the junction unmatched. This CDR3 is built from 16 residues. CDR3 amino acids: CASSPGLAGAAGTQYF. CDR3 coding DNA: TGTGCCAGCAGCCCGGGACTAGCGGGGGCCGCGGGCACGCAGTATTTT.

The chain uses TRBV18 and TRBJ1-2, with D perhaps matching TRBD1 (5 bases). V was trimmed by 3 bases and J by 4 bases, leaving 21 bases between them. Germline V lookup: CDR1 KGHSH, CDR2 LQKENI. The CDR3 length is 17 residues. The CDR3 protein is CASSPTPPSTGFYGYTF. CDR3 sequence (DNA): TGTGCCAGCTCACCCACACCCCCGTCTACAGGCTTCTATGGCTACACCTTC.

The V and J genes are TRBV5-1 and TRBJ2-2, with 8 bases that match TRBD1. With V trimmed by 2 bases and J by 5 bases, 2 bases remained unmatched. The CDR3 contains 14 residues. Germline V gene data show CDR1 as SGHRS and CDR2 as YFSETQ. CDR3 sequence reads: CASSLTGGTGELFF. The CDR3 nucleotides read TGCGCCAGCAGCTTAACAGGGGGGACCGGGGAGCTGTTTTTT.